This T cell receptor beta chain was identified in a study of blood T cell repertoires in COVID-19. The overall study: Whether acute or convalescent, the COVID-19 samples came from the United States, Italy and Spain. PBMCs, B-cell-depleted T cells, or T cells provided the cDNA or gDNA that made up the material.

CDR3 length: 13 residues. V gave up 6 bases and J gave up 3 bases, with 12 bases separating them. The method was immunoSEQ multiplex PCR; TCRdb's version includes in-frame clones alone and lacks a portion of them. The sample has under 200,000 clones, approximately 90% seen once; the top ten hold roughly 2%. This chain connects TRBV12-3 or TRBV12-4 to TRBJ2-7; TRBD1 is a possible D gene (5 bases). This clonotype was obtained from a man aged 50 or older who had recovered from COVID-19. The source material was peripheral blood. DNA of the CDR3: TGTGCCAGCAGGAAAGGGGATCACTACGAGCAGTACTTC. Amino acids: CASRKGDHYEQYF.